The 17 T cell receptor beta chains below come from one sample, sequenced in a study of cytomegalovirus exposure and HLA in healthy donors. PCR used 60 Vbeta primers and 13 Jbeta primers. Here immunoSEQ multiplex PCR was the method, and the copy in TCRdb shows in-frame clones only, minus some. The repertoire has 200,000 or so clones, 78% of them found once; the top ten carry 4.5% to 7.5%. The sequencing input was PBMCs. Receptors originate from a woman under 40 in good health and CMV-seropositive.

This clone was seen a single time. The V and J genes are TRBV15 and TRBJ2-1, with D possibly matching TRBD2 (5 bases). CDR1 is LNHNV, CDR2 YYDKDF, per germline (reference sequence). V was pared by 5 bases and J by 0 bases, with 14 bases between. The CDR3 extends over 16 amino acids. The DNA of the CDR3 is TGTGCCACCAGCCCCCAAGGACTTAGCTCCTACAATGAGCAGTTCTTC. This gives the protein CATSPQGLSSYNEQFF. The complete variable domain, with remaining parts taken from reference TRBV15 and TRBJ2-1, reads DAMVIQNPRYQVTQFGKPVTLSCSQTLNHNVMYWYQQKSSQAPKLLFHYYDKDFNNEADTPDNFQSRRPNTSFCFLDIRSPGLGDTAMYLCATSPQGLSSYNEQFFGPGTRLTVL.

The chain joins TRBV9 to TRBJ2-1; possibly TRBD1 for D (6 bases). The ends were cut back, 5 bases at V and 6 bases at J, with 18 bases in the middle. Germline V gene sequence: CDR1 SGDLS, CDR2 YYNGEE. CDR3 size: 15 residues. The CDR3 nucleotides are TGTGCCAGCAGTCGGGGTAGCCTGGGGGCCAATGAGCAGTTCTTC. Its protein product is CASSRGSLGANEQFF.

The CDR3 DNA is TGTGCCAGCAGCCGGGACATAACCCGCTACACCTTC. Translation: CASSRDITRYTF. The V gene is TRBV5-5, the J gene TRBJ1-2; D is perhaps TRBD1 (6 bases). V was cut by 4 bases and J by 9 bases, with 13 bases left in between. The germline V gene encodes CDR1 SGHKS and CDR2 YYEKEE (reference sequence). The CDR3 is 12 amino acids.

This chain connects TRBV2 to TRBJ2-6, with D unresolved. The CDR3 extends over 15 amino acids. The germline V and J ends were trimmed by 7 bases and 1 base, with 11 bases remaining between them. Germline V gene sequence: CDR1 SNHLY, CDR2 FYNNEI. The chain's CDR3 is CASTKRTSGANVLTF. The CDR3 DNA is TGTGCCAGCACCAAGAGAACTTCTGGGGCCAACGTCCTGACTTTC. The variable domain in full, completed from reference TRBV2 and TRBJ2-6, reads EPEVTQTPSHQVTQMGQEVILRCVPISNHLYFYWYRQILGQKVEFLVSFYNNEISEKSEIFDDQFSVERPDGSNFTLKIRSTKLEDSAMYFCASTKRTSGANVLTFGAGSRLTVL.

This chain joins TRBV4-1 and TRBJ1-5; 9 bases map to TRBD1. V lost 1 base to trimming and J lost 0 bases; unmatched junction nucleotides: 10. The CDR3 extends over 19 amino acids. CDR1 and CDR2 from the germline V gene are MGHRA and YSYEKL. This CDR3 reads CASSQVIWDRDYSNQPQHF. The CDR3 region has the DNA TGCGCCAGCAGCCAAGTAATCTGGGACAGGGATTATAGCAATCAGCCCCAGCATTTT.

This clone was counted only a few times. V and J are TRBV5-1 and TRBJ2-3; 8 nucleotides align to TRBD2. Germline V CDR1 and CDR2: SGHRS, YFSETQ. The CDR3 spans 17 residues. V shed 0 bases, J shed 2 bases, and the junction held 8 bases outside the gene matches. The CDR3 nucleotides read TGCGCCAGCAGCTTGGTAGCGGGAAGCACCCCCACAGATACGCAGTATTTT. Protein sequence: CASSLVAGSTPTDTQYF.

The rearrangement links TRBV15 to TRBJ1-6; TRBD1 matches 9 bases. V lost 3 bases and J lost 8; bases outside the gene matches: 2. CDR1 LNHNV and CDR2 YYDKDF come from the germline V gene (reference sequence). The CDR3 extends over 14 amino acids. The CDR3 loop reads CATSRDRGYSPLHF. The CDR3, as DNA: TGTGCCACCAGCAGGGACAGGGGTTATTCACCCCTCCACTTT. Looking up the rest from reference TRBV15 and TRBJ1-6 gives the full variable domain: DAMVIQNPRYQVTQFGKPVTLSCSQTLNHNVMYWYQQKSSQAPKLLFHYYDKDFNNEADTPDNFQSRRPNTSFCFLDIRSPGLGDTAMYLCATSRDRGYSPLHFGNGTRLTVT.

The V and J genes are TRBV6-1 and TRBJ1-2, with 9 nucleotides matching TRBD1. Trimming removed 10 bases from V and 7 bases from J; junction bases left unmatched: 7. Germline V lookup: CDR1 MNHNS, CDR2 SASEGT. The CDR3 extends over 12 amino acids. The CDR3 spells CATRQGVFGYTF. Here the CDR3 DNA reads TGTGCCACCAGACAGGGGGTTTTTGGCTACACCTTC.

The CDR3 loop reads CASSGNTGSGELFF. CDR3 DNA sequence: TGTGCCAGCAGCGGTAATACAGGGTCCGGGGAGCTGTTTTTT. V usage is TRBV7-9 and J usage is TRBJ2-2, with D tentatively TRBD1 (6 bases). V was trimmed by 5 bases and J by 6 bases, leaving 13 bases between them. This CDR3 has 14 residues. Germline values: CDR1 SEHNR, CDR2 FQNEAQ (reference sequence).

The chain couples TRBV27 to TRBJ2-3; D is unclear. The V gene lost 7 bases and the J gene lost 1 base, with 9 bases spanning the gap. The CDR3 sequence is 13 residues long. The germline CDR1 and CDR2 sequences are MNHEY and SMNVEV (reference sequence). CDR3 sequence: CASTSSRTDTQYF. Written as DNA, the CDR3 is TGTGCCAGCACTTCAAGCCGCACAGATACGCAGTATTTT.

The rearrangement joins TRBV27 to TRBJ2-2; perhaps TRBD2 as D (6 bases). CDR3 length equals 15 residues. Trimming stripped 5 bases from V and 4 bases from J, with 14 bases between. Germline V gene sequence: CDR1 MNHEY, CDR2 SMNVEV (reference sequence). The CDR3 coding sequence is TGTGCCAGCAGTCCCTGGAGGGGAGGCACCGGGGAGCTGTTTTTT. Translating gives CASSPWRGGTGELFF.

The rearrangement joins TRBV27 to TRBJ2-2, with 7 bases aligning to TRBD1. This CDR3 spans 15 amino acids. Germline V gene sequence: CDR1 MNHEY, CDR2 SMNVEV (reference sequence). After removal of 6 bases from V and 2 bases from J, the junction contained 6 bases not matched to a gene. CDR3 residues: CASSLQGINTGELFF. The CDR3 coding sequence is TGTGCCAGCAGCCTACAGGGGATTAACACCGGGGAGCTGTTTTTT.

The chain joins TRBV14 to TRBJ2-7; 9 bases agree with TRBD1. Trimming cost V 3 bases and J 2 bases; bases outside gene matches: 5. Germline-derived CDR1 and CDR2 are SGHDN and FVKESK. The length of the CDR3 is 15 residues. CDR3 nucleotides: TGTGCCAGCAGCCAGCCCGGGACAGGGACCTACGAGCAGTACTTC. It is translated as CASSQPGTGTYEQYF.

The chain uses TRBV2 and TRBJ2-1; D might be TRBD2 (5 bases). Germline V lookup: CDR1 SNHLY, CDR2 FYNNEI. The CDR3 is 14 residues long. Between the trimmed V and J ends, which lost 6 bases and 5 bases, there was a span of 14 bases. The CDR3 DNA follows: TGTGCCAGCAGGGCGCGGCGGGTCGACAATGAGCAGTTCTTC. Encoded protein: CASRARRVDNEQFF.

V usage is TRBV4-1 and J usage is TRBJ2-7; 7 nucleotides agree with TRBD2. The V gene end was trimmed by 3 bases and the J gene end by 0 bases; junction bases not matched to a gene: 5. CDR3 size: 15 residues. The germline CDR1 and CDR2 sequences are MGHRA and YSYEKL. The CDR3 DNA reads TGCGCCAGCAGCCATGGAGCGGGAAGCTCCTACGAGCAGTACTTC. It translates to CASSHGAGSSYEQYF.

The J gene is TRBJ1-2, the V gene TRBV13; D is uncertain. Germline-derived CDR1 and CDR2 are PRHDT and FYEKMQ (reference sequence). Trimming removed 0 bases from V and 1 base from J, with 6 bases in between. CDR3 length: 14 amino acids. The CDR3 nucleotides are TGTGCCAGCAGCTTAGGCCGTGTTAACTATGGCTACACCTTC. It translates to CASSLGRVNYGYTF.

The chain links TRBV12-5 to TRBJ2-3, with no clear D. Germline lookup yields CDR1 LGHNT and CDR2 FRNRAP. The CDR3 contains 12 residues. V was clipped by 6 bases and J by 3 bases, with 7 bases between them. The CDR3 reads CASGGETDTQYF. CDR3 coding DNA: TGTGCTAGTGGAGGAGAGACAGATACGCAGTATTTT.